Each of the 4 T cell receptor beta chains below was sequenced from the same sample in a study of cytomegalovirus exposure and HLA in healthy donors. Researchers ran the PCR with 60 Vbeta and 13 Jbeta primers. Measured with immunoSEQ multiplex PCR; TCRdb has only the in-frame clones, and not every one. Of 150,000 to 200,000 clones detected, approximately 88% appear once; the ten largest clones hold approximately 0.26%. Sequencing was carried out using PBMCs. Receptors originate from a boy aged 5-17 years in good health and CMV-seronegative.

The V gene is TRBV6-5, the J gene TRBJ2-3; D might be TRBD1 (6 bases). V was clipped by 0 bases and J by 3 bases, with 13 bases between them. The CDR3 length is 16 residues. CDR1 and CDR2 from the germline V gene are MNHEY and SVGAGI. The CDR3 region is CASSYSHRASTDTQYF. The CDR3 bases are TGTGCCAGCAGTTACTCACACAGGGCTAGTACAGATACGCAGTATTTT.

The chain recombines TRBV9 with TRBJ2-5, with D maybe TRBD2 (6 bases). The CDR3 is made up of 15 amino acids. The germline CDR1 and CDR2 sequences are SGDLS and YYNGEE. Trimming cost V 0 bases and J 5 bases, with 14 bases left between them. DNA for the CDR3: TGTGCCAGCAGCGTAGCTGGAGGAGGGGCGGAGACCCAGTACTTC. Translating gives CASSVAGGGAETQYF.

V usage is TRBV9 and J usage is TRBJ2-1; 15 positions agree with TRBD2. The V gene end was trimmed by 3 bases and the J gene end by 7 bases; junction bases not matched to a gene: 5. CDR3 size: 16 residues. CDR1 is SGDLS and CDR2 is YYNGEE in the germline V gene. CDR3 DNA: TGTGCCAGCAGCGCAGGACTAGCGGGGGGGCCTAATGAGCAGTTCTTC. Its protein product is CASSAGLAGGPNEQFF.

This sequence joins TRBV11-2 and TRBJ2-2; 7 positions match TRBD2. The CDR3 runs 15 residues. Germline loops: CDR1 SGHAT, CDR2 FQNNGV. V shed 5 bases and J 6 bases; nucleotides not matched to a gene: 9. The CDR3 DNA is TGTGCCAGCAGCGGGAGACTAGCTTCCGCCGGGGAGCTGTTTTTT. Translated: CASSGRLASAGELFF. Full variable domain (remainder filled in from reference TRBV11-2 and TRBJ2-2): EAGVAQSPRYKIIEKRQSVAFWCNPISGHATLYWYQQILGQGPKLLIQFQNNGVVDDSQLPKDRFSAERLKGVDSTLKIQPAKLEDSAVYLCASSGRLASAGELFFGEGSRLTVL.